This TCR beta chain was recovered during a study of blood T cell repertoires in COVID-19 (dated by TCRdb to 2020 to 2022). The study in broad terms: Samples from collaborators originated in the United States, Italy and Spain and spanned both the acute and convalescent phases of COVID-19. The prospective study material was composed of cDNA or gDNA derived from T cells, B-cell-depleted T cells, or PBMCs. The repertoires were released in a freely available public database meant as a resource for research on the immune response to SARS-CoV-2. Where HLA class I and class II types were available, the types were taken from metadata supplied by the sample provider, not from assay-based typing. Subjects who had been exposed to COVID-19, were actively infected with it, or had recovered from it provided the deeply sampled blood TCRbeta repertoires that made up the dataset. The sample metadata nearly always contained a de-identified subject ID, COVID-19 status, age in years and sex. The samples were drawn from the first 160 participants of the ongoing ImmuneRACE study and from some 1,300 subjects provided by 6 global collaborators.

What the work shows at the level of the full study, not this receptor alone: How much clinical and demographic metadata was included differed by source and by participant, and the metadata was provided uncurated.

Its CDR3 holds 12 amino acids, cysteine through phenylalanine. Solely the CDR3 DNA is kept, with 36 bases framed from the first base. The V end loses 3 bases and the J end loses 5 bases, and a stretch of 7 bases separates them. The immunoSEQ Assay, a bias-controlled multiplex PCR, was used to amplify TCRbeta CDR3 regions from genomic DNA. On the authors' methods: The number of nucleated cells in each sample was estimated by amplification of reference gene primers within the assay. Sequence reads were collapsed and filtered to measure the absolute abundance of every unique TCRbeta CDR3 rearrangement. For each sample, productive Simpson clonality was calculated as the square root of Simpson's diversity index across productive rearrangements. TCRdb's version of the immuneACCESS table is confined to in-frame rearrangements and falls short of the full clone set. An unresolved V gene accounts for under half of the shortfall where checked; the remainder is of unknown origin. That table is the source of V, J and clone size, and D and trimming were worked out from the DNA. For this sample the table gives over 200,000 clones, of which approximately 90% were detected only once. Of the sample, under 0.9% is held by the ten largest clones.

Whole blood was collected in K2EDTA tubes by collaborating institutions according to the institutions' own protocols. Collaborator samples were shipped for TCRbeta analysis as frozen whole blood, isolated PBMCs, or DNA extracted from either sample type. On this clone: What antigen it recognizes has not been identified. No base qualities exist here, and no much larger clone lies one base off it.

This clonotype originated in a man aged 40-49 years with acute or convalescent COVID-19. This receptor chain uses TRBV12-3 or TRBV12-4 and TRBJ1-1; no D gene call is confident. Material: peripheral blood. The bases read TGTGCCAGCAGTTTTTCCGTAACTGAAGCTTTCTTT. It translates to CASSFSVTEAFF.